The rows below give T cell receptor beta chains drawn from one sample of a study of blood T cell repertoires in COVID-19. This table comes from immunoSEQ multiplex PCR, and its TCRdb copy is limited to in-frame clones, with some not included. The table records about 110,000 clones, roughly 71% of them present only once. Sequenced: peripheral blood. These receptor sequences come from a man older than 75 with acute or convalescent COVID-19. Each CDR3 is given with its conserved first and last residue.

>TRBV25-1
CASRPQGSVTDTQYF
>TRBV19
CASSIGLQGYEQYF
>TRBV5-6
CASSLGLPQNYGYTF
>TRBV27
CASSENRGRGNQPQHF
>TRBV19
CASSKVKGRGTGELFF
>TRBV2
CASSESDFERGSSYNEQFF
>TRBV29-1
CSAAGRSSYEQYF
>TRBV7-8
CASSPRTGGGGAFF
>TRBV5-1
CASSPGLAGGTGELFF
>TRBV18
CASSPKQRGQETQYF
>TRBV11-2
CASSPGTSGLTDTQYF
>TRBV9
CASSVDTGGTDTQYF